This TCR beta chain was recorded in a study of T cell changes during pregnancy in multiple sclerosis. Repertoires were generated with immunoSEQ multiplex PCR, while TCRdb's copy carries only in-frame clones and drops some. This table has some 60,000 clones, 85% to 95% appearing once. Germline lookup yields CDR1 MNHNS and CDR2 SASEGT. The CDR3 spans 16 residues. J gave up 2 bases and V 0 bases, and 2 bases lay outside the gene matches. The sample consisted of peripheral blood, taken in the first trimester of pregnancy. This chain joins TRBV6-1 and TRBJ2-1, with 9 positions matching TRBD2. This receptor was obtained from a female donor with multiple sclerosis, enrolled in a pregnancy study. This CDR3 is CASSEARGGPYNEQFF. CDR3 bases: TGTGCCAGCAGTGAAGCGCGGGGGGGCCCCTACAATGAGCAGTTCTTC.